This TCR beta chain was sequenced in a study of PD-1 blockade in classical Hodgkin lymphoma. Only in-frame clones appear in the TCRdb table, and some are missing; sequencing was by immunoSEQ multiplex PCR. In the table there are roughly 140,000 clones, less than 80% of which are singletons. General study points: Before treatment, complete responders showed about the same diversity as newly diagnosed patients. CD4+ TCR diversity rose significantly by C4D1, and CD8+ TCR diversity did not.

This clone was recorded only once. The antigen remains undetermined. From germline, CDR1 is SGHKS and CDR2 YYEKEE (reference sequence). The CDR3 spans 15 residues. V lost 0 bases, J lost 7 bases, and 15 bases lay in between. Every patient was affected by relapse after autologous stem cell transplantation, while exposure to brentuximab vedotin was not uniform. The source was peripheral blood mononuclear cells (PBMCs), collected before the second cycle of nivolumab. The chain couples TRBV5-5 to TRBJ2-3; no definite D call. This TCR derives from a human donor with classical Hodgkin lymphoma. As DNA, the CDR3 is TGTGCCAGCAGCTTGGCAGACGCCCCACAGTATACGCAGTATTTT. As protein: CASSLADAPQYTQYF.